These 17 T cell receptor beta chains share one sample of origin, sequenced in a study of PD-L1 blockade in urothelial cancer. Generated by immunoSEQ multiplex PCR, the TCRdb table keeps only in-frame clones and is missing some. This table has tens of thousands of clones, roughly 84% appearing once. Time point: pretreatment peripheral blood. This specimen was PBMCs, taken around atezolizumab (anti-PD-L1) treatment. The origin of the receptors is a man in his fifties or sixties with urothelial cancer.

The CDR3 coding sequence is TGTGCCAGCAGTTCAGCTAGCGGGAACTACAATGAGCAGTTCTTC. Its translation: CASSSASGNYNEQFF. The rearrangement joins TRBV28 to TRBJ2-1; 9 nucleotides match TRBD2. Germline CDR1 MDHEN, CDR2 SYDVKM. V was clipped by 4 bases and J by 3 bases; unmatched bases: 4. The CDR3 covers 15 residues.

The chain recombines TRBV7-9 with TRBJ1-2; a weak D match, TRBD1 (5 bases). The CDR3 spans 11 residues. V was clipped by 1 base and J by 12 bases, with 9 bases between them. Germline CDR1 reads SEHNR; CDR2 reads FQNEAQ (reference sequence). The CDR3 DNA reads TGTGCCAGCAGCTTAGGCAGGGAGGACACCTTC. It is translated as CASSLGREDTF.

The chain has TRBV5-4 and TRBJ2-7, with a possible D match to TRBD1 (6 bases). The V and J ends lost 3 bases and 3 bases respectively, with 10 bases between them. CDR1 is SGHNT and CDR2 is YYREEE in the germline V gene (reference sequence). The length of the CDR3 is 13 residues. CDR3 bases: TGTGCCAGCAGCTCCGGGACAAACTACGAGCAGTACTTC. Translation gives CASSSGTNYEQYF.

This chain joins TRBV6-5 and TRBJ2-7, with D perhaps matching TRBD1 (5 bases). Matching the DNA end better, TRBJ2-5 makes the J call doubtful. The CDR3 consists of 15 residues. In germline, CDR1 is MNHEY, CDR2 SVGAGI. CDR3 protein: CASSYSRQRLETQYF. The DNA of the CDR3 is TGTGCCAGCAGTTACTCGAGACAGCGATTGGAGACCCAGTACTTC.

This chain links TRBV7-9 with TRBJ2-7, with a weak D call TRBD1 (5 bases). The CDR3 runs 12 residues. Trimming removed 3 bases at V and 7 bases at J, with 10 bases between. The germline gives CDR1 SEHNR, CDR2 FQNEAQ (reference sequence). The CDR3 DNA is TGTGCCAGCAGCTTTGGGGCGCTTGAGCAGTACTTC. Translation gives CASSFGALEQYF.

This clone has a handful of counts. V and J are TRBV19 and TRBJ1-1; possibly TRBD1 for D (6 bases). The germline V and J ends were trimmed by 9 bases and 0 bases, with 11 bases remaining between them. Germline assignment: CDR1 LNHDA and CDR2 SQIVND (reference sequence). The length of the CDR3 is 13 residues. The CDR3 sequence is CASHREVNTEAFF. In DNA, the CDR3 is TGTGCCAGCCACAGGGAAGTGAACACTGAAGCTTTCTTT.

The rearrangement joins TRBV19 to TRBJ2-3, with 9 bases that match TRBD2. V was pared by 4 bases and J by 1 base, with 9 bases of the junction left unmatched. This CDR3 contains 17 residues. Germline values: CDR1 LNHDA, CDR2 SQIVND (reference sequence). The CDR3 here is CASSKTTSGARTDTQYF. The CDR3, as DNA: TGTGCCAGTAGTAAGACGACTAGCGGAGCCCGCACAGATACGCAGTATTTT.

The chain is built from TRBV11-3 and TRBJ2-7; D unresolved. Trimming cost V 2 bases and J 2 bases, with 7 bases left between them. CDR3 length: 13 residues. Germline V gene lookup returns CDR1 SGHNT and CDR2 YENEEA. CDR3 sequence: CASSLTATYEQYF. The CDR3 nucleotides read TGTGCCAGCAGCTTAACAGCAACCTACGAGCAGTACTTC.

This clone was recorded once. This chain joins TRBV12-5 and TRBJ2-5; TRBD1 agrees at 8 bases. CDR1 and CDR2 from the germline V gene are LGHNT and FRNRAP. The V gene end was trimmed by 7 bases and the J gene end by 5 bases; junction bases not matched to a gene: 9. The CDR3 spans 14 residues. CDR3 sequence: CASVKDRAVETQYF. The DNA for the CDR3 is TGTGCTAGTGTCAAGGACAGGGCTGTTGAGACCCAGTACTTC.

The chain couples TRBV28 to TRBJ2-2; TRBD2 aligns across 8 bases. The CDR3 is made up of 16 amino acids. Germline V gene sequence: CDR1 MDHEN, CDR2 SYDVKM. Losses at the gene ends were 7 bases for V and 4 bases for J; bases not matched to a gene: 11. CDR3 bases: TGTGCCAGCAACCCGGGAGGGCGCCCGGGCACCGGGGAGCTGTTTTTT. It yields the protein CASNPGGRPGTGELFF.

The CDR3 DNA sequence: TGTGCCAGCAGGATGACTAGCGGGGGACTGACCCAGTACTTC. It translates to CASRMTSGGLTQYF. This chain uses TRBV2 with TRBJ2-5; 12 positions match TRBD2. The CDR3 is made up of 14 amino acids. J gave up 7 bases and V 6 bases, and 6 bases lay outside the gene matches. CDR1 is SNHLY, CDR2 FYNNEI, per germline.

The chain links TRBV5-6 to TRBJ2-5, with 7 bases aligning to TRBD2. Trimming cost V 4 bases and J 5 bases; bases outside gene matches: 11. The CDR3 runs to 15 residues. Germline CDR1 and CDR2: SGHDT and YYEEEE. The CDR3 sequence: CASSLGYGEGETQYF. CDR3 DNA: TGTGCCAGCAGCCTTGGATACGGGGAGGGCGAGACCCAGTACTTC.

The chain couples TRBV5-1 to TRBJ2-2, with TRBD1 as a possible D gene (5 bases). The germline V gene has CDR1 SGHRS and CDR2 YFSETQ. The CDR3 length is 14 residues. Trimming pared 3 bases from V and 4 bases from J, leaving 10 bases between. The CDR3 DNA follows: TGCGCCAGCAGCTACTCTAGGGGCACCGGGGAGCTGTTTTTT. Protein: CASSYSRGTGELFF.

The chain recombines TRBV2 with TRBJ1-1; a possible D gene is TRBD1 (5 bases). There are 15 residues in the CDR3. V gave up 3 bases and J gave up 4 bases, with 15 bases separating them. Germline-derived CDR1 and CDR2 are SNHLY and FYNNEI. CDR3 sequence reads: CASSEGGGVGTEAFF. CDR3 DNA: TGTGCCAGCAGTGAGGGGGGAGGGGTGGGCACTGAAGCTTTCTTT.

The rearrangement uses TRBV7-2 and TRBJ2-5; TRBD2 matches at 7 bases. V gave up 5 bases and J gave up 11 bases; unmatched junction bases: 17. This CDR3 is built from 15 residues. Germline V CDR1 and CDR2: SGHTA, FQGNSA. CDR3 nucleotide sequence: TGTGCCAGCAGCACACCTAAAGGGCTAGCGGAGGTGCAGTACTTC. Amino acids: CASSTPKGLAEVQYF.

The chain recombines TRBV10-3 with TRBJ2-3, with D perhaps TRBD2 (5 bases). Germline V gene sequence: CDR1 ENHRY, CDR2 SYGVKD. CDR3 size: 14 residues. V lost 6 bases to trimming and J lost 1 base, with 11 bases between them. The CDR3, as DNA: TGTGCCATCAGGAAGGGAGTGGGCACAGATACGCAGTATTTT. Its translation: CAIRKGVGTDTQYF.

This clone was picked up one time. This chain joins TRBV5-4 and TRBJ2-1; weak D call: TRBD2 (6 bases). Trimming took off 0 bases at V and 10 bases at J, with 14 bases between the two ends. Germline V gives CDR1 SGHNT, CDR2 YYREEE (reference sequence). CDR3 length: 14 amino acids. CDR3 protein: CASSLGAGLREQFF. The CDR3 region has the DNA TGTGCCAGCAGCTTGGGGGCGGGACTTAGGGAGCAGTTCTTC.